Each of the 5 T cell receptor beta chains below was sequenced from the same sample in a study of blood T cell repertoires in COVID-19. The data were produced by immunoSEQ multiplex PCR, yet TCRdb's version contains in-frame clones alone and is incomplete. The repertoire holds roughly 130,000 clones, with roughly 80% as singletons. Sample: peripheral blood. These receptors were obtained from a woman of 80 years or more with acute or convalescent COVID-19.

The count of this clone is one. The chain carries TRBV7-9 and TRBJ1-3; D remains unclear. The germline gives CDR1 SEHNR, CDR2 FQNEAQ (reference sequence). Between the trimmed V and J ends, which lost 2 bases and 0 bases, there was a span of 8 bases. The CDR3 is 15 amino acids. As DNA, the CDR3 is TGTGCCAGCAGCTTAATGCAGAACTCTGGAAACACCATATATTTT. Amino acids: CASSLMQNSGNTIYF.

The CDR3 reads CASSIRWESSYNEQFF. As DNA, the CDR3 is TGTGCCAGTAGTATTCGGTGGGAGAGCTCCTACAATGAGCAGTTCTTC. The chain links TRBV19 to TRBJ2-1; D possibly corresponds to TRBD2 (5 bases). Germline V gene lookup returns CDR1 LNHDA and CDR2 SQIVND (reference sequence). Trimming cost V 3 bases and J 0 bases, with 12 bases left between them. The CDR3 runs 16 residues.

The chain employs TRBV7-9 and TRBJ1-2; D ambiguous. The CDR3 length is 11 residues. Trimming cost V 5 bases and J 2 bases, with 3 bases left between them. CDR1 and CDR2 (germline): SEHNR, FQNEAQ (reference sequence). CDR3 sequence: CASSVNYGYTF. As DNA, the CDR3 is TGTGCCAGCAGCGTAAACTATGGCTACACCTTC.

The chain employs TRBV9 and TRBJ1-2; 7 bases line up with TRBD1. This CDR3 has 15 amino acids. V lost 7 bases and J lost 5; bases outside the gene matches: 14. In germline, CDR1 is SGDLS, CDR2 YYNGEE. The CDR3 nucleotides read TGTGCCAGCTCCGGGACAGCTTTTCCTTTTTATGGCTACACCTTC. Translated, it gives CASSGTAFPFYGYTF.

In DNA, the CDR3 is TGTGCCAGCAACTACGTAGGGGGCTCCTACGAGCAGTACTTC. Amino acid sequence: CASNYVGGSYEQYF. The V call is TRBV6-5, the J call TRBJ2-7, with TRBD1 as a possible D gene (6 bases). From germline, CDR1 is MNHEY and CDR2 SVGAGI. V lost 7 bases, J lost 0 bases, and 13 bases lay in between. The CDR3 extends over 14 amino acids.